The next 30 T cell receptor beta chains were all read from a single sample in a study of cytomegalovirus exposure and HLA in healthy donors. Data came from immunoSEQ multiplex PCR; TCRdb stores just in-frame clones and leaves some out. The repertoire includes hundreds of thousands of clones, over 65% of them detected once, and around 5.5% sits in the top ten. Sequencing was carried out using PBMCs. Receptor source: a woman aged 18-35 years in good health and CMV-seronegative.

The V gene is TRBV10-3, the J gene TRBJ2-3; 9 bases agree with TRBD1. V shed 4 bases and J 4 bases; nucleotides not matched to a gene: 9. CDR1 and CDR2 (germline): ENHRY, SYGVKD. The CDR3 spans 16 residues. The CDR3 protein is CAISGGGQGSADTQYF. CDR3 bases: TGTGCCATCAGTGGGGGCGGACAGGGGAGCGCAGATACGCAGTATTTT.

The V and J genes are TRBV2 and TRBJ1-1; 9 positions match TRBD1. CDR1 is SNHLY and CDR2 is FYNNEI in the germline V gene. There are 13 residues in the CDR3. Trimming cost V 6 bases and J 5 bases; bases outside gene matches: 4. Here the CDR3 reads CASRTGGGTEAFF. The CDR3, as DNA: TGTGCCAGCAGGACAGGGGGAGGTACTGAAGCTTTCTTT.

The chain is built from TRBV10-3 and TRBJ1-5; 10 bases align to TRBD1. Germline lookup yields CDR1 ENHRY and CDR2 SYGVKD. Unmatched junction bases numbered 6, after V lost 6 bases and J lost 7 bases. The CDR3 length is 14 residues. The CDR3 sequence is CAISPTGGSQPQHF. CDR3 in DNA: TGTGCCATCAGCCCGACAGGGGGCAGCCAGCCCCAGCATTTT.

This clone was found many times. This chain links TRBV19 with TRBJ2-3, with 8 bases that match TRBD2. The CDR3 runs to 15 residues. From germline, CDR1 is LNHDA and CDR2 SQIVND (reference sequence). V was clipped by 1 base and J by 3 bases; unmatched bases: 3. CDR3 in DNA: TGTGCCAGTAGTATAGGAGCGGGAGTAACAGATACGCAGTATTTT. Residues: CASSIGAGVTDTQYF. Supplemented by reference TRBV19 and TRBJ2-3, the full variable domain reads DGGITQSPKYLFRKEGQNVTLSCEQNLNHDAMYWYRQDPGQGLRLIYYSQIVNDFQKGDIAEGYSVSREKKESFPLTVTSAQKNPTAFYLCASSIGAGVTDTQYFGPGTRLTVL.

The chain is built from TRBV6-1 and TRBJ1-5; tentatively, D is TRBD1 (6 bases). The CDR3 loop spans 13 amino acids. Trimming removed 4 bases at V and 5 bases at J, with 9 bases between. Germline V gene data show CDR1 as MNHNS and CDR2 as SASEGT. The DNA of the CDR3 is TGTGCCAGCAGTGGGCAGGGGTATCAGCCCCAGCATTTT. Its translation is CASSGQGYQPQHF.

This chain links TRBV6-7 with TRBJ1-5; no clear D. TRBV6-7 qualifies as an ORF whose function is uncertain. V was pared by 5 bases and J by 0 bases, with 17 bases between. This CDR3 region has 17 residues. CDR3 sequence: CASSVRFWADSNQPQHF. The CDR3 DNA sequence: TGTGCCAGCAGTGTACGCTTTTGGGCTGATAGCAATCAGCCCCAGCATTTT.

The V call is TRBV5-1, the J call TRBJ1-1; D not certain. The CDR3 sequence is 15 residues long. Trimming stripped 0 bases from V and 7 bases from J, with 16 bases between. The germline gives CDR1 SGHRS, CDR2 YFSETQ. DNA for the CDR3: TGCGCCAGCAGCTTGGGGGGTCAACAAGGGAATGAAGCTTTCTTT. It codes for CASSLGGQQGNEAFF.

The chain has TRBV9 and TRBJ1-2; D is possibly TRBD1 (6 bases). V lost 0 bases and J lost 5, with 14 bases in between. The CDR3 runs 15 residues. Germline V gene lookup returns CDR1 SGDLS and CDR2 YYNGEE. The CDR3 protein is CASSVGGGTIYGYTF. Here the CDR3 DNA reads TGTGCCAGCAGCGTAGGCGGGGGCACGATATATGGCTACACCTTC.

There are a few counts of this clone. V gene TRBV5-4 combines with J gene TRBJ2-3, with a weak D call TRBD2 (6 bases). V was trimmed by 7 bases and J by 4 bases, leaving 19 bases between them. From germline, CDR1 is SGHNT and CDR2 YYREEE (reference sequence). The CDR3 extends over 15 amino acids. The chain's CDR3 is CASRWDSTHPDTQYF. The CDR3 nucleotides are TGTGCCAGCCGCTGGGACTCCACACACCCAGATACGCAGTATTTT. The variable domain in full, completed from reference TRBV5-4 and TRBJ2-3, reads ETGVTQSPTHLIKTRGQQVTLRCSSQSGHNTVSWYQQALGQGPQFIFQYYREEENGRGNFPPRFSGLQFPNYSSELNVNALELDDSALYLCASRWDSTHPDTQYFGPGTRLTVL.

The V call is TRBV29-1, the J call TRBJ1-1; D not resolved. Germline assignment: CDR1 SQVTM and CDR2 ANQGSEA. The CDR3 has 14 residues. The V gene lost 3 bases and the J gene lost 3 bases, with 14 bases spanning the gap. CDR3 region: CSVDISKGYTEAFF. DNA of the CDR3: TGCAGCGTTGACATCTCTAAAGGGTACACTGAAGCTTTCTTT. The variable domain in full, completed from reference TRBV29-1 and TRBJ1-1, reads SAVISQKPSRDICQRGTSLTIQCQVDSQVTMMFWYRQQPGQSLTLIATANQGSEATYESGFVIDKFPISRPNLTFSTLTVSNMSPEDSSIYLCSVDISKGYTEAFFGQGTRLTVV.

This sequence joins TRBV25-1 and TRBJ2-1; 9 bases align to TRBD2. V shed 4 bases and J 6 bases; nucleotides not matched to a gene: 10. This CDR3 has 16 residues. Germline V CDR1 and CDR2: MGHDK, SYGVNS. The CDR3 DNA reads as TGTGCCAGCAGTGGGCTGGGGGCGGGGGGGCCCAATGAGCAGTTCTTC. Translated: CASSGLGAGGPNEQFF.

The V gene is TRBV4-2, the J gene TRBJ2-7, with 16 positions matching TRBD2. V was pared by 4 bases and J by 1 base, with 16 bases of the junction left unmatched. The CDR3 totals 21 residues. CDR1 is LGHNA and CDR2 is YNFKEQ in the germline V gene. The CDR3 bases are TGTGCCAGCAGCCGAGAACTGTCCGGGACTAGCGGGAGGGTAGGGTCCTACGAGCAGTACTTC. Residues: CASSRELSGTSGRVGSYEQYF.

The chain couples TRBV28 to TRBJ1-5, with D unresolved. Germline V gene sequence: CDR1 MDHEN, CDR2 SYDVKM. This CDR3 comprises 15 residues. Trimming took off 1 base at V and 5 bases at J, with 12 bases between the two ends. This CDR3 reads CASSLFSGRYQPQHF. The DNA for the CDR3 is TGTGCCAGCAGTTTATTTTCCGGGAGATATCAGCCCCAGCATTTT.

The chain is built from TRBV19 and TRBJ2-2; TRBD1 is a possible D gene (6 bases). V lost 7 bases to trimming and J lost 0 bases, with 12 bases between them. The CDR3 runs to 15 residues. CDR1 is LNHDA and CDR2 is SQIVND in the germline V gene (reference sequence). The CDR3 is CASTPTGPNTGELFF. In DNA form, the CDR3 reads TGTGCCAGTACCCCGACAGGTCCGAACACCGGGGAGCTGTTTTTT.

This sequence joins TRBV27 and TRBJ2-1; 7 nucleotides agree with TRBD2. J gave up 1 base and V 5 bases, and 2 bases lay outside the gene matches. Germline CDR1 reads MNHEY; CDR2 reads SMNVEV (reference sequence). This CDR3 has 14 amino acids. CDR3 DNA sequence: TGTGCCAGCAGTACCGGGGGGTCCTACAATGAGCAGTTCTTC. Its protein product is CASSTGGSYNEQFF.

This sequence joins TRBV29-1 and TRBJ1-2, with no clear D. The CDR3 consists of 15 residues. Germline CDR1 and CDR2: SQVTM and ANQGSEA. Deletions cut 1 base from V and 3 bases from J, with 15 bases between. The CDR3 DNA reads TGCAGCGTTGAAGGGTTGGCGGGTGGAGACTATGGCTACACCTTC. It yields the protein CSVEGLAGGDYGYTF.

Here the CDR3 reads CASSPHGGDSSYEQYF. As DNA, the CDR3 is TGTGCCAGCAGTCCGCACGGCGGGGACAGCTCCTACGAGCAGTACTTC. This chain joins TRBV6-6 and TRBJ2-7; a weak D match, TRBD1 (7 bases). The CDR3 is made up of 16 amino acids. Trimming removed 5 bases at V and 0 bases at J, with 17 bases between. Germline assignment: CDR1 MNHNY and CDR2 SVGAGI (reference sequence).

This chain connects TRBV27 to TRBJ1-2; TRBD1 is a possible D gene (5 bases). The ends were cut back, 5 bases at V and 8 bases at J, with 21 bases in the middle. The CDR3 length is 15 residues. Germline values: CDR1 MNHEY, CDR2 SMNVEV (reference sequence). CDR3 in amino acids: CASSPGTTTGRGYTF. The DNA for the CDR3 is TGTGCCAGCAGTCCGGGGACGACTACTGGTCGAGGCTACACCTTC.

V and J are TRBV30 and TRBJ1-1, with TRBD1 as a possible D gene (5 bases). Germline V gene data show CDR1 as GTSNPN and CDR2 as SVGIG (reference sequence). Trimming pared 1 base from V and 5 bases from J, leaving 26 bases between. The CDR3 is 18 amino acids. CDR3 nucleotides: TGTGCCTGGAGTGGTCCGGGGCAGCCGCCCCGATTTAGGACTGAAGCTTTCTTT. It encodes CAWSGPGQPPRFRTEAFF.

The rearrangement joins TRBV18 to TRBJ2-7; D is perhaps TRBD1 or TRBD2 (5 bases each). CDR3 length: 15 residues. The V gene's germline CDR1 is KGHSH and CDR2 LQKENI. Trimming took off 6 bases at V and 0 bases at J, with 15 bases between the two ends. The CDR3 DNA follows: TGTGCCAGCTCTCAGGGACCCGGGGCCTCCTACGAGCAGTACTTC. It yields the protein CASSQGPGASYEQYF.

The V gene is TRBV6-5, the J gene TRBJ2-2, with 7 bases fitting TRBD1. This CDR3 has 15 amino acids. CDR1 is MNHEY and CDR2 is SVGAGI in the germline V gene. Germline trimming cut 5 bases from V and 1 base from J; bases unmatched to any gene: 4. CDR3 nucleotides: TGTGCCAGCAGTCGACAGGGATTGAACACCGGGGAGCTGTTTTTT. Amino acid sequence: CASSRQGLNTGELFF.

V usage is TRBV2 and J usage is TRBJ1-1, with D uncertain. Per the germline V gene, CDR1 is SNHLY and CDR2 is FYNNEI. The CDR3 spans 12 residues. V was trimmed by 5 bases and J by 0 bases, leaving 4 bases between them. The CDR3 protein is CASSQVNTEAFF. DNA of the CDR3: TGTGCCAGCAGTCAGGTGAACACTGAAGCTTTCTTT.

Concerning this clone: The same CDR3 is also encoded by other DNA sequences in this sample. This chain uses TRBV5-1 with TRBJ2-2, with D perhaps assigned TRBD1 or TRBD2 (5 bases each). Trimming pared 3 bases from V and 0 bases from J, leaving 9 bases between. CDR1 and CDR2 (germline): SGHRS, YFSETQ. The CDR3 contains 15 residues. The CDR3 bases are TGCGCCAGCAGCTCGGGGACGCCGAACACCGGGGAGCTGTTTTTT. This gives the protein CASSSGTPNTGELFF.

V usage is TRBV5-1 and J usage is TRBJ2-7, with D uncertain. Trimming stripped 4 bases from V and 2 bases from J, with 13 bases between. This CDR3 contains 14 residues. Germline lookup yields CDR1 SGHRS and CDR2 YFSETQ. CDR3 DNA: TGCGCCAGCAGCCCGGCGGCTCCAGCCTACGAGCAGTACTTC. As protein: CASSPAAPAYEQYF.

In DNA form, the CDR3 reads TGTGCCAGCAGCGTACGGAACCTGGATTCACCCCTCCACTTT. It specifies CASSVRNLDSPLHF. This chain joins TRBV9 and TRBJ1-6; D gene uncertain. Trimming pared 1 base from V and 8 bases from J, leaving 10 bases between. The CDR3 contains 14 residues. The germline CDR1 and CDR2 sequences are SGDLS and YYNGEE.

This clone was seen once. The chain is built from TRBV25-1 and TRBJ1-2, with D possibly TRBD1 on 5 matching bases. The CDR3 runs to 15 residues. Looked up from germline, CDR1 is MGHDK and CDR2 is SYGVNS. The ends were cut back, 4 bases at V and 4 bases at J, with 16 bases in the middle. CDR3: CASSARQRTLYGYTF. CDR3 bases: TGTGCCAGCAGTGCACGACAGAGGACGCTCTATGGCTACACCTTC.

The V gene is TRBV5-1, the J gene TRBJ2-3, with unresolved D. V lost 3 bases and J lost 0, with 5 bases in between. The CDR3 totals 13 residues. Germline V CDR1 and CDR2: SGHRS, YFSETQ. The chain's CDR3 is CASSWSSTDTQYF. Here the CDR3 DNA reads TGCGCCAGCAGCTGGTCCAGCACAGATACGCAGTATTTT.

The V and J genes are TRBV28 and TRBJ1-2; tentative D call: TRBD1 (5 bases). V was cut by 8 bases and J by 4 bases, with 11 bases left in between. CDR1 and CDR2 from the germline V gene are MDHEN and SYDVKM. The CDR3 runs to 12 residues. CDR3 DNA sequence: TGTGCCAGCCGGGGGACGGTCTATGGCTACACCTTC. Its protein product is CASRGTVYGYTF.

The chain employs TRBV9 and TRBJ1-5, with TRBD1 identical over 8 bases. The V segment lost 10 bases and the J segment 1 base; nucleotides outside the gene matches: 4. Germline V lookup: CDR1 SGDLS, CDR2 YYNGEE. The CDR3 runs 13 residues. CDR3 in amino acids: CAADRASNQPQHF. CDR3 DNA: TGTGCCGCGGACAGGGCGAGCAATCAGCCCCAGCATTTT. The whole variable domain, filled in from reference TRBV9 and TRBJ1-5, reads DSGVTQTPKHLITATGQRVTLRCSPRSGDLSVYWYQQSLDQGLQFLIQYYNGEERAKGNILERFSAQQFPDLHSELNLSSLELGDSALYFCAADRASNQPQHFGDGTRLSIL.

CDR3 in amino acids: CASETGGFPSYYEQYF. In DNA, the CDR3 is TGTGCCAGCGAGACAGGGGGCTTCCCCTCTTATTACGAGCAGTACTTC. The chain combines TRBV2 with TRBJ2-7, with 10 bases fitting TRBD1. CDR3 length equals 16 residues. Germline V lookup: CDR1 SNHLY, CDR2 FYNNEI. Trimming at V came to 8 bases and at J to 4 bases, leaving 14 bases not matched to a gene.